This T cell receptor beta chain was recorded in a study of T cells in Graves' hyperthyroidism and ophthalmopathy. The sample holds many counts of this clonotype. If no ophthalmopathy progression occurred within 18 months, Graves' hyperthyroidism was stable. TCR beta CDR3 sequences were amplified from RNA transcripts. The TCR CDR3 first-round RT-PCR relied on the HTBI primer set. TCRdb redid the calling of the multiplex PCR reads with MiXCR, one entry per CDR3 protein. The data show about 320,000 distinct CDR3 sequences, around 17% seen once. The CDR3 sequence is 17 residues long. CDR1 ENHRY and CDR2 SYGVKD come from the germline V gene. The ends lost 2 bases at V and 7 bases at J; junction bases unmatched: 8.

This chain joins TRBV10-3 and TRBJ1-6, with 10 bases lining up with TRBD1. Sample: blood. The TCR was taken from a man under 40 with Graves' hyperthyroidism. DNA for the CDR3: TGTGCCATCAGTGAGCATGTCGGGGGACAGGGGAATTCACCCCTCCACTTT. The encoded protein is CAISEHVGGQGNSPLHF.